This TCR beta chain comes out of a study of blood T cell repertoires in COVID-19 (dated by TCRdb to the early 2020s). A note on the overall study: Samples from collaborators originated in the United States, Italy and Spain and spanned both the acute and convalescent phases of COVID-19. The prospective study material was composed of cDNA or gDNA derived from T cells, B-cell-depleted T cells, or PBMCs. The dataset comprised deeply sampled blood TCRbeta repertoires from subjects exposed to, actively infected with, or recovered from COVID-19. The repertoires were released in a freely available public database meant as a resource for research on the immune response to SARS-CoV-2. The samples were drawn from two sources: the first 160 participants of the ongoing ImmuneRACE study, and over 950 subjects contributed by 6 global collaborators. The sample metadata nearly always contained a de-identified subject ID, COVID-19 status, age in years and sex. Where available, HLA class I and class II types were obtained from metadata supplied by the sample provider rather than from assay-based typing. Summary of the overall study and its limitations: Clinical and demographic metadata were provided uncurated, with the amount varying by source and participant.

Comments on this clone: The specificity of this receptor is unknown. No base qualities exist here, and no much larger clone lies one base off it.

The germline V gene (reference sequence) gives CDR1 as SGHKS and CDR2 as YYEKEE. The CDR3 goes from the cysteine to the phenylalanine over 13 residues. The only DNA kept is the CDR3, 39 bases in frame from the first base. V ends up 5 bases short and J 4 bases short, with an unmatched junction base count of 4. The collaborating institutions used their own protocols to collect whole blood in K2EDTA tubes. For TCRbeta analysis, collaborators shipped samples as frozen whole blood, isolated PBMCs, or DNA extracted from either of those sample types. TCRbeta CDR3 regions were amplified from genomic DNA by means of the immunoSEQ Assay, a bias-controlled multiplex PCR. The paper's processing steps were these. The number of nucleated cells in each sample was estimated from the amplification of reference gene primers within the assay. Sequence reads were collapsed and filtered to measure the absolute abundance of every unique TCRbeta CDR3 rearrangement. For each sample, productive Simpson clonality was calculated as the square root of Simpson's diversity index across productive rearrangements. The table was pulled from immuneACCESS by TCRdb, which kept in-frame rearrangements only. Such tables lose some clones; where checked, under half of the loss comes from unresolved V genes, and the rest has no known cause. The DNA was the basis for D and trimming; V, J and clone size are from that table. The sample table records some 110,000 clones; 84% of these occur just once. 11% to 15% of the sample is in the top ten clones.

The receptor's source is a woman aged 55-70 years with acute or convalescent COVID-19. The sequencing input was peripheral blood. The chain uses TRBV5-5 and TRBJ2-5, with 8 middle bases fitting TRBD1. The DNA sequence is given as TGTGCCAGCAGTCAGCAGGGGGCAGAGACCCAGTACTTC. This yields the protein CASSQQGAETQYF.